The source of this T cell receptor beta chain is a study of CD8+ T cells in alopecia areata. cDNA serving as the sequencing template came from extracted, reverse transcribed RNA. Only in-frame clones appear in the TCRdb table, and some are missing; sequencing was by immunoSEQ multiplex PCR. The data show fewer than 110,000 clones, around three fifths seen once. For this clone: The antigen is not known.

Study-level findings and limits: Tissue-resident alphabeta T cells belonging to normal skin likewise get sequenced within scalp specimens. Relative to normal scalp, lesional scalp, especially alopecia totalis/universalis, showed higher clonality.

PBMCs provided sorted CD4+ and CD8+ T cells. Between the trimmed V and J ends, which lost 3 bases and 1 base, there was a span of 17 bases. This CDR3 is built from 16 residues. Germline CDR1 is GTSNPN and CDR2 is SVGIG (reference sequence). The TCR originated in a human donor in good health. The chain recombines TRBV30 with TRBJ2-3; perhaps TRBD2 as D (7 bases). Source material: CD4+ T cells sorted from blood. The CDR3 loop is CAWSRPWGGRTDTQYF. In nucleotides, the CDR3 is TGTGCCTGGAGCCGTCCTTGGGGGGGGCGCACAGATACGCAGTATTTT.